This is a list of T cell receptor beta chains from one sample in a study of control samples from healthy donors and cancer patients. TCRdb's copy holds only in-frame clones and misses some; the assay was immunoSEQ multiplex PCR. In all, the sample yields under 200,000 clones. The sample taken for sequencing was blood. These receptors all come from a woman aged 25 to 39 in good health. Each CDR3 is given with its conserved first and last residue. The D gene is left open where the match is weak.

>NA|TRBJ1-1|TRBV12-3/TRBV12-4
TGTGCCAGCAGTTTAGTGGGCGGGTTTGAAGCTTTCTTT
CASSLVGGFEAFF
>TRBD1|TRBJ1-2|TRBV6-5
TGTGCCAGCAGCCGGGACAGGCTCGTTATCTATGGCTACACCTTC
CASSRDRLVIYGYTF
>NA|TRBJ2-2|TRBV28
TGTGCCAGCAGTTTAAGCAAACCGGGAACCGGGGAGCTGTTTTTT
CASSLSKPGTGELFF
>NA|TRBJ2-1|TRBV7-3
TGTGCCAGCAGCTTAAATACAGGGAGATACAATGAGCAGTTCTTC
CASSLNTGRYNEQFF
>NA|TRBJ1-3|TRBV11-2
TGTGCCAGCAGCTTGGACATCTCTGGAAACACCATATATTTT
CASSLDISGNTIYF
>TRBD1|TRBJ1-6|TRBV6-2/TRBV6-3
TGTGCCAGCAGTTCCCGGGGGACAGGGGGATCACCCCTCCACTTT
CASSSRGTGGSPLHF
>TRBD1|TRBJ1-2|TRBV7-9
TGTGCCAGCAGCTTATTCCAGACAGGGTCGCGCTATGGCTACACCTTC
CASSLFQTGSRYGYTF
>TRBD2|TRBJ2-4|TRBV11-3
TGTGCCAGCAGCCCAGGACTAGCGGGGGGTCGGAACATTCAGTACTTC
CASSPGLAGGRNIQYF
>TRBD1|TRBJ1-1|TRBV19
TGTGCCAGTAGGGCAGGGGGAACTGAAGCTTTCTTT
CASRAGGTEAFF
>NA|TRBJ1-1|TRBV18
TGTGCCAGCTCACCTGGATCCAGCACTGAAGCTTTCTTT
CASSPGSSTEAFF
>NA|TRBJ1-1|TRBV11-2
TGTGCCAGCACCCTCACCATGAACACTGAAGCTTTCTTT
CASTLTMNTEAFF
>NA|TRBJ1-4|TRBV7-2
TGTGCCAGCAGCTTAGGAGGGTTTCGCACGTTGGATGAAAAACTGTTTTTT
CASSLGGFRTLDEKLFF
>NA|TRBJ1-1|TRBV30
TGTGCCTGGAGTCACCGGACAGACACTGAAGCTTTCTTT
CAWSHRTDTEAFF
>TRBD1|TRBJ1-1|TRBV28
TGTGCCAGCAGTCCCGACAGGGAGGGTCTTGAAGCTTTCTTT
CASSPDREGLEAFF
>NA|TRBJ1-5|TRBV3-1/TRBV3-2
TGTGCCAGCAGCCTGGATAGGGGGAGGTATAGCAATCAGCCCCAGCATTTT
CASSLDRGRYSNQPQHF
>NA|TRBJ1-5|TRBV30
TGTGCCTGGAGTGTTGGCCAGCTTAATCAGCCCCAGCATTTT
CAWSVGQLNQPQHF